The T cell receptor beta chain described here comes from a study of T cells in Graves' hyperthyroidism and ophthalmopathy. Amplification targeted TCR beta CDR3 regions from RNA transcripts. Carried out on the TCR CDR3, a first-round RT-PCR used the HTBI primer set. Each CDR3 protein gets one entry after TCRdb re-called the multiplex PCR reads with MiXCR. This table has approximately 610,000 distinct CDR3 sequences, roughly 14% appearing once. Individuals with ophthalmopathy presented a Clinical Activity Score of at least 3, a NOSPECS grade of at least 4 and a duration under 3 months. Not enrolled were patients with uncontrolled infection, other autoimmune disease, pregnancy or lactation. The study based diagnoses on clinical symptoms, serum thyroxine and TRAb, thyroid ultrasound and orbital computed tomography. The germline V gene has CDR1 SGHAT and CDR2 FQNNGV. The ends were cut back, 5 bases at V and 5 bases at J, with 18 bases in the middle. CDR3 length: 16 residues.

The receptor was derived from a middle-aged woman with Graves' ophthalmopathy. The source material was blood. The chain is built from TRBV11-2 and TRBJ2-2; maybe TRBD1 (6 bases). CDR3: CASSPLPRGITGELFF. CDR3 DNA sequence: TGTGCCAGCAGCCCACTACCCAGGGGTATTACCGGGGAGCTGTTTTTT.